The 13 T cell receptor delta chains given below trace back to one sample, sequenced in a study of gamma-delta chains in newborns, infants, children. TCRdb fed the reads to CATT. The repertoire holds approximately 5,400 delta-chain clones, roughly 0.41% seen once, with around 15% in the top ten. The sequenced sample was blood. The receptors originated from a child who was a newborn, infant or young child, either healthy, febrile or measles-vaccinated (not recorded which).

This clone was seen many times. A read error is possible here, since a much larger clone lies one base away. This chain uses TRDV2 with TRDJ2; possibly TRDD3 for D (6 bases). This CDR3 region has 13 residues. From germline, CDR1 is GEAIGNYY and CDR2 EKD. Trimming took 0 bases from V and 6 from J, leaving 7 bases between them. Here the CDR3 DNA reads TGTGCCTGTGACACCTGGGGGGCAGCACAACTCTTCTTT. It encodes CACDTWGAAQLFF.

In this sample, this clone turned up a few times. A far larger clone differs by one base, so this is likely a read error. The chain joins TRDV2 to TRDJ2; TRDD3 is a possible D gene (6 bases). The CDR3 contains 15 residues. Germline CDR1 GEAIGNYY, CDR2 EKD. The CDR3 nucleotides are TGTGCCTGTGGCACCTGGGGTGCTTTGACAGCACAACTCTTCTTT. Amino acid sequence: CACGTWGALTAQLFF.

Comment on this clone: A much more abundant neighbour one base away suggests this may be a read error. The CDR3 sequence: CARDTVLGDPSSWDTRQMFF. Here the CDR3 DNA reads TGTGCCCGTGACACCGTACTGGGGGATCCGAGCTCCTGGGACACCCGACAGATGTTTTTC. The V call is TRDV2, the J call TRDJ3; TRDD3 matches 10 bases. The CDR3 sequence is 20 residues long. Germline loops: CDR1 GEAIGNYY, CDR2 EKD.

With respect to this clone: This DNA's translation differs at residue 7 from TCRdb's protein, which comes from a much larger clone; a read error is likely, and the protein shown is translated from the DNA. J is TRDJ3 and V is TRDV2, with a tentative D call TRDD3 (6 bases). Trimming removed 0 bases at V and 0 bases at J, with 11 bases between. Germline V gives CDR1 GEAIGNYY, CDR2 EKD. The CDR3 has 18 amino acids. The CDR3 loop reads CACDTVPGDSWDTRQMFF. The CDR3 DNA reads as TGTGCCTGTGACACCGTACCGGGGGACTCCTGGGACACCCGACAGATGTTTTTC.

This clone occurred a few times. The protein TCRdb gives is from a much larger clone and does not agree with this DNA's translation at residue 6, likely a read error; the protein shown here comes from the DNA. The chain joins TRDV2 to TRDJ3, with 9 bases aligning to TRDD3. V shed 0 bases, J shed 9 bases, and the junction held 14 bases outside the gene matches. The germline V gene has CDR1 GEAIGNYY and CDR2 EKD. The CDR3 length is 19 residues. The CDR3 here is CACDTWVTGGPGRTRQMFF. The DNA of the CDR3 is TGTGCCTGTGACACCTGGGTTACTGGGGGACCCGGCCGCACCCGACAGATGTTTTTC.

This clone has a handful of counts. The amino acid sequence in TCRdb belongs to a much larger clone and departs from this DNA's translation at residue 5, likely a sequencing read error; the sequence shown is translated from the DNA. The CDR3 DNA reads as TGTGCCTGTGACGCCTGGGGGATACGCTGGGACACCCGACAGATGTTTTTC. It translates to CACDAWGIRWDTRQMFF. J is TRDJ3 and V is TRDV2, with TRDD3 matching over 12 bases. V lost 3 bases to trimming and J lost 3 bases; unmatched junction nucleotides: 2. Germline V gene data show CDR1 as GEAIGNYY and CDR2 as EKD. CDR3 length equals 17 residues.

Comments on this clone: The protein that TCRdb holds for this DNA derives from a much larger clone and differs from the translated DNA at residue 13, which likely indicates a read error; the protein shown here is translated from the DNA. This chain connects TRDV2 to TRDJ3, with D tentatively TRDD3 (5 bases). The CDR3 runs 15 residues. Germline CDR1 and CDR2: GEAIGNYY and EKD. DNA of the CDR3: TGTGCCTGTGACGGGGGCTCCTGGGACACCCGACAGGTGTTTTTC. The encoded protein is CACDGGSWDTRQVFF.

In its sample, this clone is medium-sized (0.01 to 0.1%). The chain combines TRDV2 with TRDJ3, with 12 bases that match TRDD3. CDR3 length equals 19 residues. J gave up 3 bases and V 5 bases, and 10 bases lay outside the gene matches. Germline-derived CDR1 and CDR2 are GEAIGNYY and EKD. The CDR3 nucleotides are TGTGCCTGTGGCGAAGTACTGGGGGATACCTGCTGGGACACCCGACAGATGTTTTTC. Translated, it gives CACGEVLGDTCWDTRQMFF.

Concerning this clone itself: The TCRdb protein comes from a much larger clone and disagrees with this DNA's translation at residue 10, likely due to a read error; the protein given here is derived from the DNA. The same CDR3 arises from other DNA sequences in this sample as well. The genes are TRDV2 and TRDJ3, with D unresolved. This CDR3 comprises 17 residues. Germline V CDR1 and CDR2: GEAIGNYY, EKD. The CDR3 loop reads CACDTVGSSRDTRQMFF. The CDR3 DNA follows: TGTGCCTGTGACACCGTAGGGAGCTCCAGGGACACCCGACAGATGTTTTTC.

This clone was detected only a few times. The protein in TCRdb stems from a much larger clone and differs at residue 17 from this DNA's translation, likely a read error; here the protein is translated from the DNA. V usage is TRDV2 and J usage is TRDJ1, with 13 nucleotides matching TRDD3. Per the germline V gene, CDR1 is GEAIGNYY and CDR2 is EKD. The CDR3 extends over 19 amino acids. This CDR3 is CACDTLTGGYAALTDKPIF. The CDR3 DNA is TGTGCCTGTGACACCCTAACTGGGGGATACGCTGCTCTCACCGATAAACCCATCTTT.

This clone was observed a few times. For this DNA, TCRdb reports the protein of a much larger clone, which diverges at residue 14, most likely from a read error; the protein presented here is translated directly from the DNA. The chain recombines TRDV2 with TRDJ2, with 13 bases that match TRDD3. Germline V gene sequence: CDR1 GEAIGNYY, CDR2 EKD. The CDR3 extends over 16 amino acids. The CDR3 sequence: CACDSLLGDTTAQPFF. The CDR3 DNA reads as TGTGCCTGTGACTCATTACTGGGGGATACGACAGCACAACCCTTCTTT.

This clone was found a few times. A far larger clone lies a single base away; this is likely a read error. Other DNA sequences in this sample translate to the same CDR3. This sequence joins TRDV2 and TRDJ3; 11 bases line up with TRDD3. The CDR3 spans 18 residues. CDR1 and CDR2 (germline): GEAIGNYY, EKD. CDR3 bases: TGTGCCTGTGACATACTGGGGGATAGCTCCTGGGACACCCGGCAGATGTTTTTC. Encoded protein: CACDILGDSSWDTRQMFF.

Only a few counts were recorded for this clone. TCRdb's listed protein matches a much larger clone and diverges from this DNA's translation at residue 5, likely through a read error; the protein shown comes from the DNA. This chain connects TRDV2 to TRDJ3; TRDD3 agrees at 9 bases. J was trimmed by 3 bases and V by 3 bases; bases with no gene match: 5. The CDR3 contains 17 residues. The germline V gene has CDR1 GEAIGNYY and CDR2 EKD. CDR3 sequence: CACDAVLGDWDTRQMFF. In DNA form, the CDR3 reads TGTGCCTGTGACGCCGTACTGGGGGACTGGGACACCCGACAGATGTTTTTC.